Listed here are 27 T cell receptor beta chains from one sample, sequenced in a study of blood T cells in healthy people across ages. With a J-beta primer mix and a sample-barcoded 5' primer, a second PCR ran 7 to 11 cycles. TCRdb re-called the 5' RACE reads with MiXCR, one entry per CDR3 protein. The sample has 1.5 million to 2 million distinct CDR3 sequences; about two fifths are singletons. Sequencing used blood. The source is a human donor in good health.

This CDR3 is CASSASDWARAEAFF. The DNA of the CDR3 is TGTGCCAGCAGTGCCTCCGATTGGGCGCGGGCTGAAGCTTTCTTT. This sequence joins TRBV25-1 and TRBJ1-1; no clear D. This CDR3 has 15 amino acids. V was clipped by 4 bases and J by 6 bases, with 18 bases between them. In germline, CDR1 is MGHDK, CDR2 SYGVNS.

This clonotype was found many times. The CDR3 DNA is TGTGCCAGCAGCCAGACCCACCTGCGACAGGGGGCTGATGGCTACACCTTC. This translates into CASSQTHLRQGADGYTF. The chain carries TRBV28 and TRBJ1-2; 10 nucleotides line up with TRBD1. The CDR3 spans 17 residues. Germline loops: CDR1 MDHEN, CDR2 SYDVKM. The V and J ends lost 6 bases and 6 bases, in that order; junction bases with no gene match: 16.

The J gene is TRBJ2-5, the V gene TRBV6-2 or TRBV6-3; weak D call: TRBD2 (5 bases). V dropped 6 bases and J dropped 3 bases, with 8 bases sitting between them. The germline V gene has CDR1 MNHEY and CDR2 SVGEGT. The CDR3 is made up of 12 amino acids. DNA for the CDR3: TGTGCCAGCAGGACTAACGAAGAGACCCAGTACTTC. This translates into CASRTNEETQYF.

With regard to this clonotype: Germline and junction disagree at one end, which may indicate a read error. The J gene is TRBJ1-1, the V gene TRBV5-8; D remains unclear. The CDR3 is 14 residues long. Germline assignment: CDR1 SGHTS and CDR2 YDEGEE. CDR3 sequence (DNA): TGTGCCAGCAGCCGCCTAGGCTCGAACACTGAAGCTTTTTTT. Amino acids: CASSRLGSNTEAFF.

The chain recombines TRBV10-3 with TRBJ2-1; TRBD1 agrees at 7 bases. Germline V gene data show CDR1 as ENHRY and CDR2 as SYGVKD. V lost 0 bases and J lost 10; bases outside the gene matches: 15. The CDR3 is made up of 17 amino acids. CDR3 region: CAISESAGRGSRGEQFF. CDR3 coding DNA: TGTGCCATCAGTGAGTCTGCAGGCAGGGGCTCCAGGGGGGAGCAGTTCTTC.

This clonotype has more than one count but fewer than ten. The V gene is TRBV11-2, the J gene TRBJ2-1, with a weak D call TRBD1 (6 bases). Trimming removed 3 bases at V and 7 bases at J, with 13 bases between. From germline, CDR1 is SGHAT and CDR2 FQNNGV. The CDR3 contains 14 residues. The CDR3 nucleotides read TGTGCCAGCAGCTTGAACGCAGGGGTGAATGAGCAGTTCTTC. Amino acids: CASSLNAGVNEQFF.

The CDR3 nucleotides are TGTGCCAGCAGCGTAGGGGTAGGGTCTAGCAATCAGCCCCAGCATTTT. This sequence encodes CASSVGVGSSNQPQHF. This chain joins TRBV9 and TRBJ1-5, with D hard to call. V was cut by 0 bases and J by 0 bases, with 10 bases left in between. The CDR3 is 16 residues long. Germline V gene sequence: CDR1 SGDLS, CDR2 YYNGEE.

The chain has TRBV9 and TRBJ2-1; D uncertain. Per the germline V gene, CDR1 is SGDLS and CDR2 is YYNGEE. The CDR3 totals 12 residues. V lost 5 bases and J lost 8, with 11 bases in between. The CDR3 here is CASRDPDDEQFF. The DNA for the CDR3 is TGTGCCAGCAGGGACCCCGACGATGAGCAGTTCTTC.

The sample holds a few counts of this clonotype. The chain uses TRBV20-1 and TRBJ2-3; the match to TRBD2 covers 10 bases. CDR1 DFQATT and CDR2 SNEGSKA come from the germline V gene (reference sequence). The V gene end was trimmed by 3 bases and the J gene end by 0 bases; junction bases not matched to a gene: 9. The CDR3 is 17 amino acids. CDR3: CSASSGPAGGSTDTQYF. The CDR3 DNA is TGCAGTGCTAGCTCTGGCCCAGCGGGGGGGAGCACAGATACGCAGTATTTT.

The V and J genes are TRBV3-1 and TRBJ1-1; possibly TRBD1 for D (6 bases). Trimming took off 1 base at V and 1 base at J, with 16 bases between the two ends. The CDR3 sequence is 17 residues long. The V gene's germline CDR1 is LGHDT and CDR2 YNNKEL (reference sequence). The CDR3 loop reads CASSQATRGRENTEAFF. CDR3 coding DNA: TGTGCCAGCAGCCAAGCAACCAGGGGAAGGGAGAACACTGAAGCTTTCTTT.

This clonotype has a handful of counts. The chain carries TRBV18 and TRBJ2-7; maybe TRBD2 (5 bases). This CDR3 is built from 14 residues. CDR1 is KGHSH, CDR2 LQKENI, per germline. Trimming shortened V by 0 bases and J by 2 bases, and 8 bases separated the two germline ends. The CDR3 spells CASSPPYGTYEQYF. CDR3 coding DNA: TGTGCCAGCTCACCACCGTACGGGACCTACGAGCAGTACTTC.

The V and J genes are TRBV5-1 and TRBJ2-1; 7 bases match TRBD1. CDR3 length: 17 residues. J was trimmed by 8 bases and V by 4 bases; bases with no gene match: 18. Per germline, CDR1 SGHRS and CDR2 YFSETQ. CDR3 coding DNA: TGCGCCAGCAGCCCGATGCCCGGGACAGCCGTTACGGATGAGCAGTTCTTC. This codes for CASSPMPGTAVTDEQFF.

This clonotype has only a few counts. This chain connects TRBV7-2 to TRBJ1-2; 10 nucleotides align to TRBD1. After removal of 4 bases from V and 10 bases from J, the junction contained 12 bases not matched to a gene. Germline CDR1 is SGHTA and CDR2 is FQGNSA. This CDR3 has 15 residues. The DNA for the CDR3 is TGTGCCAGCAGCTCCCGGCTGACAGGGGGCAATGACTACACCTTC. Amino acid sequence: CASSSRLTGGNDYTF. Together with reference TRBV7-2 and TRBJ1-2, the CDR3 gives the full variable domain: GAGVSQSPSNKVTEKGKDVELRCDPISGHTALYWYRQSLGQGLEFLIYFQGNSAPDKSGLPSDRFSAERTGGSVSTLTIQRTQQEDSAVYLCASSSRLTGGNDYTFGSGTRLTVV.

This chain joins TRBV20-1 and TRBJ1-2, with D tentatively TRBD1 (5 bases). Germline V gene lookup returns CDR1 DFQATT and CDR2 SNEGSKA (reference sequence). With 3 bases removed from V and 4 bases from J, the gap between germline ends came to 12 bases. This CDR3 comprises 13 residues. CDR3 in DNA: TGCAGTGCTAGTGCTAGACAGTTCTATGGCTACACCTTC. Translated: CSASARQFYGYTF.

This chain connects TRBV7-2 to TRBJ2-2; 10 bases align to TRBD1. CDR3 size: 15 residues. Germline V gives CDR1 SGHTA, CDR2 FQGNSA. With 5 bases clipped from V and 6 bases from J, the junction kept 6 bases outside the gene matches. This CDR3 is CASSRRTGGAGELFF. Here the CDR3 DNA reads TGTGCCAGCAGCCGACGGACAGGGGGGGCCGGGGAGCTGTTTTTT.

The chain has TRBV20-1 and TRBJ1-1; unclear D gene. The CDR3 has 14 residues. With 0 bases removed from V and 5 bases from J, the gap between germline ends came to 13 bases. Germline V gives CDR1 DFQATT, CDR2 SNEGSKA (reference sequence). CDR3 DNA: TGCAGTGCTAGAGAAGGCCGTAGGTGGACTGAAGCTTTCTTT. Protein sequence: CSAREGRRWTEAFF.

V gene TRBV12-5 combines with J gene TRBJ2-1; TRBD1 matches at 8 bases. The junction had 4 bases not matched to a gene; V was cut back by 2 bases and J by 7 bases. Germline V gene lookup returns CDR1 LGHNT and CDR2 FRNRAP. This CDR3 has 14 amino acids. CDR3 nucleotide sequence: TGTGCTAGTGGTTTGCAGGGGGCAGGGAATGAGCAGTTCTTC. Its translation: CASGLQGAGNEQFF. Using reference TRBV12-5 and TRBJ2-1 for the parts outside the CDR3, the full variable domain is DARVTQTPRHKVTEMGQEVTMRCQPILGHNTVFWYRQTMMQGLELLAYFRNRAPLDDSGMPKDRFSAEMPDATLATLKIQPSEPRDSAVYFCASGLQGAGNEQFFGPGTRLTVL.

V is TRBV6-2 or TRBV6-3 and J is TRBJ1-1; possibly TRBD1 for D (5 bases). Trimming left V 6 bases short and J 5 bases short, with 16 bases between. Germline V CDR1 and CDR2: MNHEY, SVGEGT. The CDR3 length is 14 residues. The CDR3 region has the DNA TGTGCCAGCAGATCCTCCGGGACTTGGACTGAAGCTTTCTTT. Protein: CASRSSGTWTEAFF.

At least ten counts were recorded for this clonotype. The chain carries TRBV11-2 and TRBJ1-4; no definite D call. With 2 bases removed from V and 0 bases from J, the gap between germline ends came to 7 bases. This CDR3 spans 15 amino acids. Germline V CDR1 and CDR2: SGHAT, FQNNGV. CDR3 DNA sequence: TGTGCCAGCAGCTTATCGAGGGCAACTAATGAAAAACTGTTTTTT. Its protein is CASSLSRATNEKLFF.

The rearrangement joins TRBV11-2 to TRBJ2-3; TRBD1 matches 8 bases. The CDR3 runs to 18 residues. V lost 0 bases and J lost 3; bases outside the gene matches: 11. CDR1 is SGHAT, CDR2 FQNNGV, per germline. The CDR3 DNA sequence: TGTGCCAGCAGCTTAGATGGCCGGACAGGGTTAGGTACAGATACGCAGTATTTT. It encodes CASSLDGRTGLGTDTQYF.

This clonotype was found a few times. The rearrangement links TRBV10-3 to TRBJ2-5; D gene unclear. V lost 8 bases and J lost 1, with 14 bases in between. The CDR3 sequence is 14 residues long. Germline CDR1 ENHRY, CDR2 SYGVKD. CDR3 sequence reads: CAIWHARFQETQYF. The CDR3 region has the DNA TGTGCCATCTGGCATGCCAGATTCCAAGAGACCCAGTACTTC.

The chain links TRBV29-1 to TRBJ1-3; D call uncertain. Germline V gene sequence: CDR1 SQVTM, CDR2 ANQGSEA. There are 14 residues in the CDR3. CDR3 sequence reads: CTASTPGAGNTIYF. CDR3 nucleotides: TGCACCGCCTCAACCCCGGGCGCTGGAAACACCATATATTTT.

The chain couples TRBV28 to TRBJ2-3; 10 bases match TRBD2. The CDR3 is 16 residues long. The V gene end was trimmed by 5 bases and the J gene end by 3 bases; junction bases not matched to a gene: 8. CDR1 and CDR2 (germline): MDHEN, SYDVKM. DNA of the CDR3: TGTGCCAGCAGTGTCCTGGGAGCGGGGGGGACAGATACGCAGTATTTT. It specifies CASSVLGAGGTDTQYF.

The CDR3 loop is CASSLYRGSNEKLFF. The CDR3 DNA reads as TGTGCCAGCAGCTTATACAGGGGATCTAATGAAAAACTGTTTTTT. V gene TRBV5-5 combines with J gene TRBJ1-4; 7 bases fit TRBD1. With 2 bases clipped from V and 3 bases from J, the junction kept 4 bases outside the gene matches. The germline gives CDR1 SGHKS, CDR2 YYEKEE (reference sequence). This CDR3 has 15 amino acids.

There are a few counts of this clonotype. V gene TRBV10-3 combines with J gene TRBJ1-2; 7 bases are a match to TRBD1. The CDR3 runs to 13 residues. V shed 6 bases and J 2 bases; nucleotides not matched to a gene: 3. Per the germline V gene, CDR1 is ENHRY and CDR2 is SYGVKD. The CDR3 bases are TGTGCCATCAGGGAGGGACAGAACTATGGCTACACCTTC. This codes for CAIREGQNYGYTF.

The chain carries TRBV30 and TRBJ2-1; TRBD2 might be the D (5 bases). Germline lookup yields CDR1 GTSNPN and CDR2 SVGIG (reference sequence). The CDR3 sequence is 13 residues long. Trimming stripped 4 bases from V and 4 bases from J, with 11 bases between. The DNA for the CDR3 is TGTGCCTGGACAAAGACTACGTACAATGAGCAGTTCTTC. Its translation is CAWTKTTYNEQFF.

The table lists this clonotype with a count of one. This chain joins TRBV7-9 and TRBJ1-6; unclear D gene. Germline V gene sequence: CDR1 SEHNR, CDR2 FQNEAQ (reference sequence). Between the trimmed V and J ends, which lost 4 bases and 11 bases, there was a span of 9 bases. The CDR3 runs 12 residues. CDR3 loop: CASSSDAAPLHF. CDR3 coding DNA: TGTGCCAGCAGCTCGGATGCCGCACCCCTCCACTTT.